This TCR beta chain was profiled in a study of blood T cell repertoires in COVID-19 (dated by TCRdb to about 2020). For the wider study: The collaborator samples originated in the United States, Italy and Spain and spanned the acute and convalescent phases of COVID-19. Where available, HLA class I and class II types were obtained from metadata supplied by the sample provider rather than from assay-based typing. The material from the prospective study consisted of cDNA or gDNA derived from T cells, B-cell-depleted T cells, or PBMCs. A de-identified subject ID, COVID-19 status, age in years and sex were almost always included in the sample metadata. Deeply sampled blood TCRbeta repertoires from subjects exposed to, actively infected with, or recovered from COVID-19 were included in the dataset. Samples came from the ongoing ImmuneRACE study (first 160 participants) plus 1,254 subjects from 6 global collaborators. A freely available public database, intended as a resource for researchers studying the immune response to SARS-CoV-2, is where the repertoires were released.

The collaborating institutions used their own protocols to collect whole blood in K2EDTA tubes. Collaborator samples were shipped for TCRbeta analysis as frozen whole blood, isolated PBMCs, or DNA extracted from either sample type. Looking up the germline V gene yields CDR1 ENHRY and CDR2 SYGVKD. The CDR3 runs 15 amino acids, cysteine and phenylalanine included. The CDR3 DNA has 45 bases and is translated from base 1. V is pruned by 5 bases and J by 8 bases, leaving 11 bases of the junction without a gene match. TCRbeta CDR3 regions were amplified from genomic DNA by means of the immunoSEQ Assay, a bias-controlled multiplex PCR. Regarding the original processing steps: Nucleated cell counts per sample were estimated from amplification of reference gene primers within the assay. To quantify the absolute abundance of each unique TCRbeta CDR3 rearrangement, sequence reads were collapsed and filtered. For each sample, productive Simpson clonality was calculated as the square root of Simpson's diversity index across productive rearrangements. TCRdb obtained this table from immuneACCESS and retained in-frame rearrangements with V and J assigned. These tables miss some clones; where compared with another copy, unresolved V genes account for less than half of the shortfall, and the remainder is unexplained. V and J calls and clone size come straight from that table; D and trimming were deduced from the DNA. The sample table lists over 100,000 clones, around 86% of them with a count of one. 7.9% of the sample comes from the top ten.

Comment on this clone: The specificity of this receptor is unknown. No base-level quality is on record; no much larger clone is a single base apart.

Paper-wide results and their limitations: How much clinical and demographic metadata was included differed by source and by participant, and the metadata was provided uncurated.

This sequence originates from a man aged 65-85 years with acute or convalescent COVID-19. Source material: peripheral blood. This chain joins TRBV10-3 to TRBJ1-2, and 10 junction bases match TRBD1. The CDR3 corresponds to CAISNRTGGVEGYTF. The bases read TGTGCCATCAGTAACCGGACAGGGGGAGTAGAGGGCTACACCTTC.